This T cell receptor (beta chain) was observed in a study of CD8 T cells in ankylosing spondylitis. 5'-RACE, quantitative and with molecular barcodes, yielded the TCR beta libraries. MiXCR was run by TCRdb on the 5' RACE reads, yielding one entry per CDR3 protein. Among some 700,000 distinct CDR3 sequences listed, 15% to 20% were seen once. This clonotype has a handful of counts. What it binds is not known. CDR3 size: 13 residues. The germline gives CDR1 SQVTM, CDR2 ANQGSEA. Between the trimmed V and J ends, which lost 5 bases and 3 bases, there was a span of 12 bases. Broader study findings: Characteristic, it appeared, of ankylosing spondylitis blood was a TCR beta motif of about eight highly homologous variants. A number of the motif variants had already been described in reactive arthritis synovial fluid and blood. Relatively rare in peripheral blood, disease-linked clones were also CD8+.

The TCR originated in a male donor with ankylosing spondylitis. This chain connects TRBV29-1 to TRBJ2-3; possibly TRBD2 for D (6 bases). The sample comprised blood, either unsorted or a sorted T cell fraction (not recorded which). The CDR3 DNA reads TGCAGCGTTCCCACCCGGGGGACAGATACGCAGTATTTT. This translates into CSVPTRGTDTQYF.